This T cell receptor beta chain was retrieved from a study of T cells in Graves' hyperthyroidism and ophthalmopathy. Whole-study results and caveats: For ophthalmopathy, model prediction preceded onset by a median 6.5 months.

Each diagnosis drew on symptoms, thyroxine, TRAb, thyroid ultrasound and orbital computed tomography findings. Predating any ophthalmopathy symptoms, the blood sample was taken at first hyperthyroidism diagnosis. This sample holds PBMCs from under 11 ml fresh peripheral blood. This clonotype was observed a few times. No antigen is known for it. Using RNA transcripts as the source, TCR beta CDR3 regions were amplified. A first-round RT-PCR of the TCR CDR3 used the HTBI primer set. Using its own MiXCR run on the multiplex PCR reads, TCRdb lists one record per CDR3 protein. This table holds roughly 380,000 distinct CDR3 sequences, approximately 15% found once. This TCR was recovered from a man aged 30 to 39 with Graves' hyperthyroidism that later progressed to Graves' ophthalmopathy. The material sequenced was blood.

The CDR3 spells CASRTWAYTGELFF. The CDR3 DNA reads as TGTGCCAGCAGAACATGGGCCTACACCGGGGAGCTGTTTTTT. This chain uses TRBV6-2 or TRBV6-3 with TRBJ2-2; D is unclear. The germline V gene has CDR1 MNHEY and CDR2 SVGEGT. The CDR3 runs to 14 residues. With 6 bases removed from V and 3 bases from J, the gap between germline ends came to 11 bases.